The 28 T cell receptor beta chains below were found in one sample sequenced in a study of tumor and adjacent non-tumor tissue in lung cancer. A modified ARM-PCR protocol with three rounds of nested PCR amplified TCRbeta. TCRdb passed the multiplex PCR reads through MiXCR, listing each CDR3 protein once. The profile shows approximately 90,000 distinct CDR3 sequences, more than 60% of them singletons. This sample's RNA came from whole unsorted tissue. The sequenced material came from lung tumor tissue. The receptors stem from a man between 65 and 79 years old with non-small cell lung cancer.

This clonotype was detected many times. The V and J genes are TRBV7-2 and TRBJ1-1; perhaps TRBD1 as D (5 bases). Germline assignment: CDR1 SGHTA and CDR2 FQGNSA. CDR3 size: 14 residues. The V end was cut by 5 bases, the J end by 5 bases, with 15 bases between. This CDR3 reads CASSRVRGATEAFF. Here the CDR3 DNA reads TGTGCCAGCAGCCGTGTACGAGGGGCGACTGAAGCTTTCTTT.

Regarding this clonotype: This may be a read error: a much more frequent sequence differs by one nucleotide. The genes are TRBV12-3 or TRBV12-4 and TRBJ2-1, with D possibly matching TRBD2 (6 bases). The CDR3 consists of 11 residues. The CDR3 is CVSAGLSEQFF. In DNA, the CDR3 is TGTGTCTCGGCGGGGCTTAGTGAGCAGTTCTTC.

Regarding this clonotype: A clone one base away is much larger, so this may be a read error. The V and J genes are TRBV20-1 and TRBJ1-5; 7 positions agree with TRBD1. Looked up from germline, CDR1 is DFQATT and CDR2 is SNEGSKA (reference sequence). This CDR3 spans 14 amino acids. CDR3 sequence: CCPQDRAGNQPQHF. The CDR3 DNA reads TGCTGTCCACAAGACAGGGCCGGCAATCAGCCCCAGCATTTT.

This rearrangement joins TRBV10-3 to TRBJ2-5; possibly TRBD1 for D (6 bases). The V end lost 6 bases, the J end lost 2 bases, and 19 bases lay between the germline ends. The germline V gene encodes CDR1 ENHRY and CDR2 SYGVKD. The CDR3 consists of 16 residues. The CDR3 loop reads CAIRGFRGLGQETQYF. CDR3 nucleotides: TGTGCCATCAGAGGATTCAGGGGTTTAGGTCAAGAGACCCAGTACTTC.

The chain links TRBV6-1 to TRBJ1-5, with D possibly matching TRBD1 (5 bases). CDR1 and CDR2 from the germline V gene are MNHNS and SASEGT. This CDR3 comprises 14 residues. V lost 4 bases, J lost 10 bases, and 17 bases lay in between. CDR3 loop: CASSGGHPTHPQHF. The CDR3, as DNA: TGTGCCAGCAGTGGCGGACATCCCACTCATCCCCAGCATTTT.

Comments on this clonotype: Germline is not matched at one junction end, which may reflect a read error. The chain joins TRBV6-4 to TRBJ2-3; 9 bases align to TRBD1. In germline, CDR1 is MRHNA, CDR2 SNTAGT. The CDR3 loop spans 17 amino acids. CDR3 in amino acids: CAISPKIGTGRRDTQYF. The CDR3 DNA reads as TGTGCCATCAGTCCTAAGATCGGGACAGGGCGCAGAGATACGCAGTATTTT.

A word on this clonotype: A junction boundary mismatches the germline segment, possibly from a read error. This chain joins TRBV20-1 and TRBJ2-7; 7 bases fit TRBD1. CDR3 length equals 12 residues. Germline V gene sequence: CDR1 DFQATT, CDR2 SNEGSKA (reference sequence). The CDR3 region is CSADGQAYGQYF. The CDR3 DNA sequence: TGCAGTGCTGATGGACAGGCCTACGGGCAGTACTTC.

Notes on this clonotype: At one boundary the junction diverges from the germline segment, which might be a read error. This rearrangement joins TRBV4-2 to TRBJ2-1; the D gene is possibly TRBD1 (6 bases). The CDR3 is 14 amino acids. Germline V lookup: CDR1 LGHNA, CDR2 YNFKEQ. The CDR3 sequence: CASRGTRGYNEQFF. For the CDR3, the DNA is TGTGCCAGCAGGGGGACAAGGGGCTACAATGAGCAATTCTTC.

This clonotype was seen once. The chain links TRBV6-5 to TRBJ2-7; a weak D match, TRBD1 (5 bases). The CDR3 has 12 amino acids. CDR1 is MNHEY, CDR2 SVGAGI, per germline. The CDR3 loop is CVSQGWSYEQYF. CDR3 coding DNA: TGTGTCAGTCAGGGTTGGTCCTACGAGCAGTACTTC.

The chain is built from TRBV28 and TRBJ2-5; no firm D call. Looked up from germline, CDR1 is MDHEN and CDR2 is SYDVKM. The CDR3 has 12 residues. Trimming removed 4 bases at V and 5 bases at J, with 8 bases between. For the CDR3, the DNA is TGTGCCAGCAGTTATGCAACGGAGACCCAGTACTTC. Translating it yields CASSYATETQYF.

This clonotype was counted ten times or more. The chain links TRBV10-3 to TRBJ2-5, with 8 bases identical to TRBD2. The J segment lost 3 bases and the V segment lost 6 bases, leaving 3 bases of the junction unmatched. CDR3 length: 13 residues. Germline V gene data show CDR1 as ENHRY and CDR2 as SYGVKD. CDR3: CAISHGGEETQYF. The DNA for the CDR3 is TGTGCCATCAGCCACGGGGGGGAAGAGACCCAGTACTTC.

This clonotype was counted a few times. A clone one base away is much larger, so this may be a read error. The gene calls are TRBV6-2 or TRBV6-3 and TRBJ1-6; D remains ambiguous. Between the trimmed V and J ends, which lost 8 bases and 9 bases, there was a span of 8 bases. The CDR3 covers 11 residues. Germline V CDR1 and CDR2: MNHEY, SVGEGT. This CDR3 reads CASESLSPLHF. As DNA, the CDR3 is TGTGCCAGCGAATCCCTTTCACCCCTCCACTTT.

Sample share makes this clonotype medium-sized. This chain joins TRBV28 and TRBJ1-2; 8 bases are shared with TRBD1. Germline values: CDR1 MDHEN, CDR2 SYDVKM. V lost 5 bases and J lost 7; bases outside the gene matches: 3. CDR3 length equals 12 residues. CDR3 sequence reads: CASSQGAFGYTF. The CDR3 bases are TGTGCCAGCAGTCAGGGGGCCTTTGGCTACACCTTC.

Of note for this clonotype: Lacking the conserved final phenylalanine or tryptophan, this CDR3 likely reflects a read error. V and J are TRBV6-2 or TRBV6-3 and TRBJ2-7; 14 bases line up with TRBD2. CDR1 and CDR2 from the germline V gene are MNHEY and SVGEGT. This CDR3 has 17 amino acids. J gave up 5 bases and V 6 bases, and 12 bases lay outside the gene matches. The CDR3 coding sequence is TGTGCCAGCAGCCTCCGGACTAGCGGGGGGCCTAGAGACGAGCAGTACATC. Translation: CASSLRTSGGPRDEQYI.

This clonotype was recorded a few times. This may be a read error, as it is one base from a much larger clone. The rearrangement links TRBV12-3 or TRBV12-4 to TRBJ1-2; D remains ambiguous. The CDR3 is 13 amino acids. Trimming shortened V by 3 bases and J by 5 bases, and 10 bases separated the two germline ends. This chain's CDR3 is CASSFSQKYGYTF. In DNA, the CDR3 is TGTGCCAGCAGTTTTAGTCAAAAGTATGGCTACACCTTC.

This clonotype was observed a handful of times. The chain recombines TRBV5-4 with TRBJ2-1; no definite D call. CDR3 length: 14 residues. Germline V gene sequence: CDR1 SGHNT, CDR2 YYREEE (reference sequence). Trimming left V 4 bases short and J 10 bases short, with 18 bases between. CDR3 sequence: CASSSVGLVGEQFF. The CDR3 coding sequence is TGTGCCAGCAGCAGTGTTGGGCTAGTGGGAGAGCAGTTCTTC.

This clonotype was picked up many times. CDR3 in DNA: TGCAGCGTTGAAAAGGGGCCAGATACGCAGTATTTT. It codes for CSVEKGPDTQYF. The chain links TRBV29-1 to TRBJ2-3; weak D call: TRBD1 (5 bases). The CDR3 has 12 residues. Germline CDR1 reads SQVTM; CDR2 reads ANQGSEA. V shed 2 bases and J shed 4 bases, with 7 bases lying between them.

V usage is TRBV29-1 and J usage is TRBJ2-7; D ambiguous. The CDR3 has 11 residues. Germline CDR1 reads SQVTM; CDR2 reads ANQGSEA. The CDR3 loop reads CSDLVGGEQYF. CDR3 coding DNA: TGCAGTGATCTAGTCGGCGGCGAGCAGTACTTC.

This clonotype was seen only a few times. At one of its ends the junction is not consistent with the germline gene, which may arise from a read error. The chain is built from TRBV6-2 or TRBV6-3 and TRBJ2-2; possibly TRBD1 for D (7 bases). The CDR3 covers 15 residues. CDR1 is MNHEY and CDR2 is SVGEGT in the germline V gene. The CDR3, as DNA: TGTGCCAGCAGAGGCGGGACAGAGGACACCGGGGAGTTGTTTTTT. Protein sequence: CASRGGTEDTGELFF.

This clonotype was seen only a few times. A read error may explain this, as a much larger clone is one base away. The chain has TRBV29-1 and TRBJ2-2, with TRBD1 matching 11 bases. The V segment lost 6 bases and the J segment 6 bases; nucleotides outside the gene matches: 9. Germline V gives CDR1 SQVTM, CDR2 ANQGSEA. The CDR3 runs to 15 residues. The CDR3 reads CSVTRRDRGSGELFF. In nucleotides, the CDR3 is TGCAGCGTCACTCGCCGGGACAGGGGGTCCGGGGAGCTGTTTTTT.

This clonotype has more than one count but fewer than ten. A much larger clone lies one base from this, so it may be a read error. V is TRBV6-5 and J is TRBJ2-5; 9 nucleotides line up with TRBD1. V lost 2 bases and J lost 7; bases outside the gene matches: 5. Per the germline V gene, CDR1 is MNHEY and CDR2 is SVGAGI. CDR3 size: 14 residues. The CDR3 reads CASSYQDRGGTQYF. As DNA, the CDR3 is TGTGCCAGCAGTTACCAGGACAGGGGAGGGACCCAGTACTTC.

This clonotype was found many times. The V call is TRBV5-4, the J call TRBJ1-2; unclear D gene. The V gene's germline CDR1 is SGHNT and CDR2 YYREEE (reference sequence). V lost 0 bases and J lost 1, with 7 bases in between. The CDR3 has 14 residues. CDR3 sequence reads: CASSLGNFNYGYTF. CDR3 sequence (DNA): TGTGCCAGCAGCTTGGGGAACTTTAACTATGGCTACACCTTC.

Remarks on this clonotype: One end of the junction does not line up with germline, which may come from a read error. The rearrangement uses TRBV4-1 and TRBJ2-2; TRBD2 aligns across 9 bases. Per germline, CDR1 MGHRA and CDR2 YSYEKL. The CDR3 has 16 amino acids. For the CDR3, the DNA is TGCGCCAGCAGACAAGAACTAGCGGGGAACACCGGGGAGCTGTTTTTT. It specifies CASRQELAGNTGELFF.

About this clonotype itself: A read error may explain this, as a much larger clone is one base away. This CDR3 fails to terminate in the conserved phenylalanine or tryptophan, so it likely reflects a read error. This sequence joins TRBV6-1 and TRBJ2-4; no clear D gene. There are 11 residues in the CDR3. V dropped 6 bases and J dropped 6 bases, with 6 bases sitting between them. CDR1 is MNHNS, CDR2 SASEGT, per germline. In DNA form, the CDR3 reads TGTGCCAGCAGGGAGATAAACATTCAGTACTTA. The encoded protein is CASREINIQYL.

As concerns this clonotype: Sequence at one end of the junction differs from germline and may be a read error. This chain joins TRBV6-6 and TRBJ1-5, with no clear D. The germline CDR1 and CDR2 sequences are MNHNY and SVGAGI (reference sequence). CDR3 length equals 13 residues. Here the CDR3 reads CASSSNGNHPQHF. The CDR3, as DNA: TGTGCCAGCAGTTCAAATGGCAATCATCCCCAGCATTTC.

This chain connects TRBV11-2 to TRBJ1-4; TRBD1 matches at 10 bases. The ends lost 7 bases at V and 11 bases at J; junction bases unmatched: 7. The CDR3 is 13 residues long. Germline CDR1 and CDR2: SGHAT and FQNNGV. CDR3 in amino acids: CASNLGQGGKLFF. In DNA, the CDR3 is TGTGCCAGCAACCTAGGACAGGGGGGTAAACTGTTTTTT.

The chain links TRBV5-1 to TRBJ2-4; D might be TRBD2 (6 bases). The germline V gene has CDR1 SGHRS and CDR2 YFSETQ. V lost 3 bases and J lost 1, with 17 bases in between. CDR3 size: 17 residues. The CDR3 DNA is TGCGCCAGCAGCTCTGACGGAGGGAGTATTGCCAAAAACATTCAGTACTTC. This translates into CASSSDGGSIAKNIQYF. Drawing the rest from reference TRBV5-1 and TRBJ2-4, the complete variable domain is KAGVTQTPRYLIKTRGQQVTLSCSPISGHRSVSWYQQTPGQGLQFLFEYFSETQRNKGNFPGRFSGRQFSNSRSEMNVSTLELGDSALYLCASSSDGGSIAKNIQYFGAGTRLSVL.

Comment on this clonotype: The conserved phenylalanine or tryptophan normally closing the CDR3 is absent here, so this likely arose from a read error. The V call is TRBV11-3, the J call TRBJ2-2; perhaps TRBD2 as D (6 bases). The CDR3 has 14 amino acids. Germline CDR1 is SGHNT and CDR2 is YENEEA. The CDR3 protein is CASRLTGVVGGLFL. CDR3 bases: TGTGCCAGCAGGCTAACGGGGGTTGTCGGGGGGCTGTTTTTA.